The present entry profiles one TCR beta chain with its context. The record originates from a study of human T cells and chemical hapten exposure. Study in general: Diphenylcyclopropenone was administered weekly to the scalp of patients throughout the approximately 23-week study.

In the original analysis: TCR counts had a median of 95,638 per sample and spanned about 23,224 to 690,600. MiXCR was run by TCRdb on the RACE reads, yielding one entry per CDR3 protein. The V and J calls come from TCRdb's annotation, not from the publication. In the table there are under 450,000 distinct CDR3 sequences, about 6% of which are singletons. Time point: patch test 2, 6 weeks after DPC sensitization. Documented treatment: therapeutic diphenylcyclopropenone sensitization with weekly scalp DPC. Patients had alopecia, were aged 18 to 70, and were not pregnant. Germline V gene data show CDR1 as KGHSH and CDR2 as LQKENI. The V and J ends lost 3 bases and 5 bases, in that order; junction bases with no gene match: 10. This CDR3 region has 15 residues.

The specimen was whole blood, collected in connection with sensitization to the hapten diphenylcyclopropenone (DPC). This rearrangement joins TRBV18 to TRBJ2-7, with 7 bases aligning to TRBD2. The TCR comes from a woman under 30 with alopecia areata. Some clones in this sample may be carry-over from other donors' samples. The CDR3 nucleotides are TGTGCCAGCTCACCTGGGACTCCAGCGGGGCACGAGCAGTACTTC. Its protein is CASSPGTPAGHEQYF.